These 21 T cell receptor beta chains were all obtained from the same sample, sequenced in a study of T cell responses to AZD1222 COVID-19 vaccine. The assay was immunoSEQ multiplex PCR, and TCRdb's table has in-frame clones only and misses some. Altogether more than 140,000 clones are present, approximately 88% being singletons, with the ten largest covering approximately 2.3%. The sample consisted of peripheral blood, taken on day 0 of AZD1222 vaccination. The receptors were gathered from an adult in good health.

The chain employs TRBV7-9 and TRBJ1-4; TRBD1 is a possible D gene (6 bases). CDR3 length equals 16 residues. The V gene lost 4 bases and the J gene lost 6 bases, with 18 bases spanning the gap. Germline CDR1 SEHNR, CDR2 FQNEAQ (reference sequence). The CDR3 DNA reads as TGTGCCAGCAGCTCCTTGGCGGGGGCACTTTATGAAAAACTGTTTTTT. It specifies CASSSLAGALYEKLFF. Drawing the rest from reference TRBV7-9 and TRBJ1-4, the complete variable domain is DTGVSQNPRHKITKRGQNVTFRCDPISEHNRLYWYRQTLGQGPEFLTYFQNEAQLEKSRLLSDRFSAERPKGSFSTLEIQRTEQGDSAMYLCASSSLAGALYEKLFFGSGTQLSVL.

This chain joins TRBV5-1 and TRBJ2-5; no reliable D call. Germline V gives CDR1 SGHRS, CDR2 YFSETQ. The V end lost 9 bases, the J end lost 3 bases, and 21 bases lay between the germline ends. The CDR3 consists of 15 residues. The DNA for the CDR3 is TGCGCCATCCGAGACATGTCCACAGAGGAAGAGACCCAGTACTTC. As protein: CAIRDMSTEEETQYF.

V gene TRBV6-6 combines with J gene TRBJ1-5; 7 nucleotides match TRBD1. Germline V gene sequence: CDR1 MNHNY, CDR2 SVGAGI (reference sequence). The length of the CDR3 is 14 residues. Trimming took 5 bases from V and 4 from J; bases not matched to a gene: 5. The CDR3, as DNA: TGTGCCAGCAGTAAACAGGGGACGAATCAGCCCCAGCATTTT. Translation gives CASSKQGTNQPQHF.

The chain recombines TRBV11-3 with TRBJ1-1, with 8 bases identical to TRBD1. Germline CDR1 and CDR2: SGHNT and YENEEA. The trim removed 5 bases at V and 10 bases at J, leaving 6 bases unmatched. The CDR3 is 12 residues long. CDR3 in DNA: TGTGCCAGCAGCCCTGGACAGGGTCCAGCTTTCTTT. Its translation is CASSPGQGPAFF.

The gene calls are TRBV7-3 and TRBJ2-1; 8 bases agree with TRBD2. Per germline, CDR1 SGHTA and CDR2 FQGTGA. With 5 bases clipped from V and 7 bases from J, the junction kept 10 bases outside the gene matches. The CDR3 contains 15 residues. The CDR3 DNA follows: TGTGCCAGCAGCCCCCAGCTAGCGGGTTTGAATGAGCAGTTCTTC. Residues: CASSPQLAGLNEQFF.

The rearrangement links TRBV5-1 to TRBJ2-7; 9 nucleotides line up with TRBD1. V was clipped by 0 bases and J by 3 bases; unmatched bases: 22. CDR1 is SGHRS, CDR2 YFSETQ, per germline. The CDR3 runs 21 residues. This CDR3 reads CASSLDPPGQGPLASRYEQYF. CDR3 DNA: TGCGCCAGCAGCTTGGACCCCCCGGGACAGGGACCACTAGCCTCGCGCTACGAGCAGTACTTC.

This chain connects TRBV11-1 to TRBJ2-3, with 8 positions matching TRBD2. Germline V CDR1 and CDR2: SGHAT, FQDESV (reference sequence). V shed 1 base, J shed 2 bases, and the junction held 5 bases outside the gene matches. The CDR3 consists of 16 residues. CDR3 nucleotides: TGTGCCAGCAGCTTAGGGGGACTAGTAGTCACAGATACGCAGTATTTT. Translated, it gives CASSLGGLVVTDTQYF.

The chain carries TRBV30 and TRBJ2-1, with 12 bases matching TRBD2. Germline trimming cut 3 bases from V and 12 bases from J; bases unmatched to any gene: 6. Germline-derived CDR1 and CDR2 are GTSNPN and SVGIG (reference sequence). This CDR3 has 13 residues. The CDR3 is CAWRTSGRGGQFF. The CDR3 DNA follows: TGTGCCTGGAGGACTAGCGGGAGAGGTGGGCAGTTCTTC.

This sequence joins TRBV20-1 and TRBJ2-1; perhaps TRBD1 as D (5 bases). Germline V lookup: CDR1 DFQATT, CDR2 SNEGSKA (reference sequence). V was cut by 3 bases and J by 4 bases, with 19 bases left in between. There are 16 residues in the CDR3. The CDR3 loop reads CSASFRAKTLYNEQFF. CDR3 DNA sequence: TGCAGTGCTAGTTTCAGGGCCAAAACCCTTTACAATGAGCAGTTCTTC.

The V call is TRBV6-2 or TRBV6-3, the J call TRBJ1-1; 12 bases map to TRBD1. Germline-derived CDR1 and CDR2 are MNHEY and SVGEGT. J was trimmed by 7 bases and V by 6 bases; bases with no gene match: 9. The CDR3 consists of 15 residues. For the CDR3, the DNA is TGTGCCAGCAGCATCTCCGGGACAGGGGGCATTGAAGCTTTCTTT. As protein: CASSISGTGGIEAFF.

DNA for the CDR3: TGTGCCAGCAGCTTTGGGACTAGCGGCCGATGGGAAGAGACCCAGTACTTC. It codes for CASSFGTSGRWEETQYF. The gene calls are TRBV11-2 and TRBJ2-5; 11 nucleotides align to TRBD2. V lost 3 bases and J lost 3; bases outside the gene matches: 9. The CDR3 runs 17 residues. Germline V CDR1 and CDR2: SGHAT, FQNNGV.

The chain combines TRBV6-2 or TRBV6-3 with TRBJ2-2; 8 nucleotides line up with TRBD2. Germline trimming cut 6 bases from V and 6 bases from J; bases unmatched to any gene: 21. The CDR3 covers 19 residues. Germline V gene sequence: CDR1 MNHEY, CDR2 SVGEGT. Written as DNA, the CDR3 is TGTGCCAGCAGCTCCTGGCGGTTTTCAGCGGGAGTGGTGGCCGGGGAGCTGTTTTTT. This translates into CASSSWRFSAGVVAGELFF.

Points on this clone: Other nucleotide sequences from this sample produce the same CDR3. The chain links TRBV5-1 to TRBJ1-1; no definite D call. Trimming left V 2 bases short and J 0 bases short, with 5 bases between. This CDR3 is built from 13 residues. Per the germline V gene, CDR1 is SGHRS and CDR2 is YFSETQ. The CDR3 DNA sequence: TGCGCCAGCAGCTTAGGGATGAACACTGAAGCTTTCTTT. Translating gives CASSLGMNTEAFF.

The V gene is TRBV24-1, the J gene TRBJ2-3; maybe TRBD1 (6 bases). CDR1 is KGHDR and CDR2 is SFDVKD in the germline V gene. V was trimmed by 3 bases and J by 0 bases, leaving 12 bases between them. The CDR3 is 16 residues long. Here the CDR3 DNA reads TGTGCCACCAGTGATCGACAGGCCACTAGCACAGATACGCAGTATTTT. This translates into CATSDRQATSTDTQYF.

In its sample, this clone was seen a few times. This chain uses TRBV6-5 with TRBJ1-4; possibly TRBD1 for D (5 bases). Germline-derived CDR1 and CDR2 are MNHEY and SVGAGI. Between the trimmed V and J ends, which lost 0 bases and 7 bases, there was a span of 15 bases. This CDR3 contains 16 residues. The CDR3 nucleotides read TGTGCCAGCAGTTACTCGGGACCGGGTGGAGGTGAAAAACTGTTTTTT. Its protein product is CASSYSGPGGGEKLFF.

J is TRBJ1-1 and V is TRBV7-9, with D tentatively TRBD1 (5 bases). V was trimmed by 3 bases and J by 4 bases, leaving 15 bases between them. The CDR3 runs to 15 residues. In germline, CDR1 is SEHNR, CDR2 FQNEAQ (reference sequence). The CDR3 nucleotides are TGTGCCAGCAGCTTGGGCCTGTCGGGGGGCACTGAAGCTTTCTTT. It codes for CASSLGLSGGTEAFF.

The chain combines TRBV6-5 with TRBJ1-5; D is undetermined. The germline V gene has CDR1 MNHEY and CDR2 SVGAGI. The CDR3 is made up of 12 amino acids. Trimming took 2 bases from V and 6 from J, leaving 5 bases between them. The chain's CDR3 is CASSYPGQPQHF. CDR3 nucleotide sequence: TGTGCCAGCAGTTACCCGGGTCAGCCCCAGCATTTT.

The chain uses TRBV14 and TRBJ1-6; the D gene is possibly TRBD1 (6 bases). This CDR3 spans 16 amino acids. Trimming took off 4 bases at V and 6 bases at J, with 16 bases between the two ends. Per germline, CDR1 SGHDN and CDR2 FVKESK. CDR3 in DNA: TGTGCCAGCAGCCCAAACGCGGGGGCGCTTAATTCACCCCTCCACTTT. The encoded protein is CASSPNAGALNSPLHF. The full variable domain, rest sourced from reference TRBV14 and TRBJ1-6, is EAGVTQFPSHSVIEKGQTVTLRCDPISGHDNLYWYRRVMGKEIKFLLHFVKESKQDESGMPNNRFLAERTGGTYSTLKVQPAELEDSGVYFCASSPNAGALNSPLHFGNGTRLTVT.

The chain is built from TRBV29-1 and TRBJ2-1; D gene uncertain. This CDR3 is 11 amino acids long. Germline V gives CDR1 SQVTM, CDR2 ANQGSEA. Trimming took 3 bases from V and 4 from J, leaving 4 bases between them. The CDR3 DNA reads TGCAGCGTTGACCATTACAATGAGCAGTTCTTC. Its protein product is CSVDHYNEQFF.

The rearrangement uses TRBV10-3 and TRBJ1-5, with D maybe TRBD1 (6 bases). Trimming removed 0 bases at V and 4 bases at J, with 7 bases between. The CDR3 runs to 14 residues. The V gene's germline CDR1 is ENHRY and CDR2 SYGVKD. DNA of the CDR3: TGTGCCATCAGTGAGTCTCAGGGGAATCAGCCCCAGCATTTT. Its protein is CAISESQGNQPQHF.

V gene TRBV19 combines with J gene TRBJ2-3, with D possibly being TRBD2 (5 bases). The CDR3 runs to 15 residues. Germline assignment: CDR1 LNHDA and CDR2 SQIVND (reference sequence). The V gene lost 3 bases and the J gene lost 3 bases, with 13 bases spanning the gap. CDR3 sequence: CASSMGRVATDTQYF. As DNA, the CDR3 is TGTGCCAGTAGTATGGGTAGGGTAGCGACAGATACGCAGTATTTT.